The 25 T cell receptor beta chains given below trace back to one sample, sequenced in a study of T cells in women clearing cervical HPV infection. TCRdb's copy holds only in-frame clones and misses some; the assay was immunoSEQ multiplex PCR. The sample data list 25,000 to 30,000 clones. The sequencing input was blood buffy coat. Receptor source: a woman between 18 and 70 years old with a cervical HPV16 infection that either progressed to CIN3+ or cleared (not recorded which).

Note on this clone: The CDR3 is cut off 3 residues early in the read; its end comes from the germline J gene. This chain links TRBV19 with TRBJ2-2; a possible D gene is TRBD1 (5 bases). Germline CDR1 LNHDA, CDR2 SQIVND (reference sequence). CDR3 size: 15 residues. CDR3 DNA (partial): TGTGCCAGTAGTATTTCCAGGGCTGGGGCCAACGTG. Its translation: CASSISRAGANV. The whole CDR3 region reads CASSISRAGANVLFF.

Regarding this clone: The CDR3 is cut off 3 residues early in the read; its end comes from the germline J gene. The J gene is TRBJ2-1, the V gene TRBV12-3 or TRBV12-4; perhaps TRBD1 as D (5 bases). The CDR3 length is 14 residues. Trimming took off 7 bases at V and 4 bases at J, with 14 bases between the two ends. CDR3 DNA, as far as it was read: TGTGCCAGCACGGCACAGGCTTCGTACAATGAG. Its protein is CASTAQASYNE. The full CDR3 protein is CASTAQASYNEQFF.

As to this clone: Read data end 3 residues before the CDR3 end; the end is taken from the germline J gene. This chain uses TRBV12-3 or TRBV12-4 with TRBJ1-1; TRBD1 matches at 7 bases. Germline trimming cut 6 bases from V and 0 bases from J; bases unmatched to any gene: 4. This CDR3 is built from 14 residues. The CDR3 sequence is CASRRQGMNTEAFF. The part of the CDR3 DNA that was read is TGTGCCAGCAGGCGACAGGGCATGAACACTGAA.

In regard to this clone: The sequenced fragment ends 3 residues before the CDR3 boundary, so the rest is inferred from the germline J gene. The gene calls are TRBV19 and TRBJ1-6, with a possible D match to TRBD1 (6 bases). The V gene's germline CDR1 is LNHDA and CDR2 SQIVND (reference sequence). The CDR3 runs 14 residues. Trimming took off 11 bases at V and 7 bases at J, with 18 bases between the two ends. CDR3 sequence: CASWDGGANSPLHF. The sequenced part of the CDR3 DNA is TGTGCCTCCTGGGACGGGGGGGCAAATTCACCC.

The CDR3 protein is CASSLRAGAETQYF. The CDR3 bases that were read are TGTGCCAGCAGCTTAAGGGCAGGGGCCGAGACG. V and J are TRBV7-3 and TRBJ2-3, with D possibly being TRBD1 (6 bases). Read data end 3 residues before the CDR3 end; the end is taken from the germline J gene. There are 14 residues in the CDR3. Germline CDR1 is SGHTA and CDR2 is FQGTGA.

With respect to this clone: One end of the junction is discordant with germline, which a read error may explain. The sequence runs out 3 residues before the end of the CDR3; the remainder is reconstructed from the germline J gene. This chain joins TRBV20-1 and TRBJ2-5; 9 bases agree with TRBD2. The germline V gene encodes CDR1 DFQATT and CDR2 SNEGSKA (reference sequence). This CDR3 contains 17 residues. CDR3 DNA, as far as it was read: TGCAGTGCTAGAGGGGGCGGGGGGGCCGGGTTTAAAGATACC. Amino acid sequence: CSARGGGGAGFKDT. The full-length CDR3 reads as CSARGGGGAGFKDTQYF.

With regard to this clone: The CDR3 end falls 3 residues outside the read, so it is completed with the germline J gene. This chain connects TRBV10-3 to TRBJ2-4; D gene ambiguous. The CDR3 is 13 amino acids. Germline loops: CDR1 ENHRY, CDR2 SYGVKD. The CDR3 DNA, read in part, is TGTGCCATCAGTGAGGCCAGTCACTATGGT. This codes for CAISEASHYG. The complete CDR3 reads CAISEASHYGQYF.

Notes on this clone: The read falls 3 residues short of the CDR3 end, and the missing part is taken from the germline J gene. The genes are TRBV7-6 and TRBJ2-1; no clear D. Per the germline V gene, CDR1 is SGHVS and CDR2 is FNYEAQ. V lost 5 bases, J lost 0 bases, and 11 bases lay in between. This CDR3 is built from 15 residues. CDR3 loop: CASSPQEFSYNEQFF. The sequenced CDR3 bases are TGTGCCAGCAGCCCCCAGGAGTTCTCCTACAATGAG.

In the case of this clone: The sequence runs out 3 residues before the end of the CDR3; the remainder is reconstructed from the germline J gene. V and J are TRBV28 and TRBJ2-7, with 10 nucleotides matching TRBD1. The CDR3 is made up of 14 amino acids. Germline V gives CDR1 MDHEN, CDR2 SYDVKM. Trimming removed 8 bases from V and 2 bases from J; junction bases left unmatched: 6. The CDR3 reads CASYPGQGPYEQYF. The covered CDR3 bases are TGTGCCAGCTACCCGGGACAGGGGCCCTACGAG.

As to this clone: The CDR3 extends 3 residues past the end of the read, so its final part is completed from the germline J gene. The V gene is TRBV10-3, the J gene TRBJ2-3; TRBD2 matches 10 bases. The V gene's germline CDR1 is ENHRY and CDR2 SYGVKD. The CDR3 length is 19 residues. CDR3 amino acids: CAIRDFTPSGRGVGETQYF. CDR3 bases read: TGTGCCATCAGAGACTTTACCCCTAGCGGGAGAGGAGTAGGAGAGACG.

Concerning this clone itself: The read ends 3 residues shy of where the CDR3 ends; the end is completed using the germline J gene. The rearrangement uses TRBV20-1 and TRBJ2-1; the D gene is possibly TRBD2 (5 bases). The germline V gene encodes CDR1 DFQATT and CDR2 SNEGSKA (reference sequence). This CDR3 has 17 residues. Trimming left V 0 bases short and J 7 bases short, with 22 bases between. The CDR3 is CSAREIMSGYLGNEQFF. Partial CDR3 DNA: TGCAGTGCTAGAGAAATAATGAGCGGATATCTTGGGAATGAG.

As to this clone: From the germline J gene comes the end of the CDR3, since the read stops 3 residues before it. V is TRBV10-2 and J is TRBJ1-4, with D unresolved. From germline, CDR1 is WSHSY and CDR2 SAAADI. CDR3 size: 14 residues. V shed 3 bases and J shed 3 bases, with 8 bases lying between them. The sequenced CDR3 bases are TGCGCCAGCAGTGACCAGGATGCTAATGAAAAA. Residues: CASSDQDANEK. Given in full, the CDR3 is CASSDQDANEKLFF.

Notes on this clone: The CDR3 is cut off 3 residues early in the read; its end comes from the germline J gene. This CDR3 is also generated by other DNA sequences in the sample. V gene TRBV6-2 or TRBV6-3 combines with J gene TRBJ2-1, with D tentatively TRBD2 (5 bases). Germline CDR1 and CDR2: MNHEY and SVGEGT. The germline V and J ends were trimmed by 7 bases and 3 bases, with 10 bases remaining between them. The CDR3 is 13 residues long. This CDR3 is CASTDDYYNEQFF. Incomplete CDR3 DNA: TGTGCCAGCACCGACGACTACTACAATGAG.

With respect to this clone: From the germline J gene comes the end of the CDR3, since the read stops 3 residues before it. The V gene is TRBV6-2 or TRBV6-3, the J gene TRBJ2-1, with 10 bases lining up with TRBD1. Germline V CDR1 and CDR2: MNHEY, SVGEGT. There are 13 residues in the CDR3. V lost 6 bases and J lost 9; bases outside the gene matches: 5. The CDR3: CASRGQGLGEQFF. The sequenced part of the CDR3 DNA is TGTGCCAGCAGGGGACAGGGGTTGGGTGAG.

About this clone itself: The CDR3 extends 3 residues past the end of the read, so its final part is completed from the germline J gene. The genes are TRBV19 and TRBJ1-1, with 9 bases fitting TRBD1. V gave up 5 bases and J gave up 1 base; unmatched junction bases: 11. This CDR3 contains 17 residues. From germline, CDR1 is LNHDA and CDR2 SQIVND (reference sequence). The covered CDR3 bases are TGTGCCAGTAGTTCGTCCCGGGACAGGGTCGGGAACACTGAA. This sequence encodes CASSSSRDRVGNTE. The entire CDR3 is CASSSSRDRVGNTEAFF.

For this clone: Read coverage stops 3 residues before the CDR3 terminus; the germline J gene supplies the remainder. The rearrangement uses TRBV4-2 and TRBJ2-5; 9 bases are shared with TRBD2. The CDR3 has 17 residues. CDR1 LGHNA and CDR2 YNFKEQ come from the germline V gene. Unmatched junction bases numbered 9, after V lost 1 base and J lost 3 bases. CDR3 loop: CASSQGTRGGKEETQYF. The CDR3 DNA, read in part, is TGTGCCAGCAGCCAAGGAACGCGGGGGGGGAAGGAAGAGACC.

Comments on this clone: The read gets to within 3 residues of the CDR3 end, and the germline J gene fills in the rest. The chain has TRBV7-3 and TRBJ2-2, with D possibly being TRBD2 (5 bases). The CDR3 has 16 amino acids. V lost 4 bases, J lost 6 bases, and 18 bases lay in between. The germline CDR1 and CDR2 sequences are SGHTA and FQGTGA. The CDR3 sequence is CASSSQVVDSAGELFF. The DNA read from the CDR3 is TGTGCCAGCAGCTCCCAAGTTGTGGATAGCGCCGGGGAG.

Concerning this clone itself: The read ends 3 residues before the CDR3 terminus; that terminus is restored from the germline J gene. V gene TRBV6-2 or TRBV6-3 combines with J gene TRBJ2-2, with D unclear. Germline CDR1 and CDR2: MNHEY and SVGEGT. This CDR3 contains 14 residues. The CDR3 bases that were read are TGTGCCAGCTCATCATCCTCAACTAATGAAAAG. It translates to CASSSSSTNEK. The CDR3, in full, reads CASSSSSTNEKLFF.

Regarding this clone: Relative to the germline gene, one junction end is altered; a read error may explain this. The part of the CDR3 DNA that was read is TGTGTCAGCAGTGACTCTTCCGACAATAACTATGGC. It codes for CVSSDSSDNNYG. The whole CDR3 reads CVSSDSSDNNYGYTF. The rearrangement joins TRBV6-4 to TRBJ1-2; D is undetermined. The read ends 3 residues before the CDR3 terminus; that terminus is restored from the germline J gene. Germline loops: CDR1 MRHNA, CDR2 SNTAGT. The CDR3 extends over 15 amino acids.

Points on this clone: The sequence runs out 3 residues before the end of the CDR3; the remainder is reconstructed from the germline J gene. The chain joins TRBV20-1 to TRBJ2-1, with TRBD2 as a possible D gene (6 bases). The CDR3 is made up of 20 amino acids. Germline V gives CDR1 DFQATT, CDR2 SNEGSKA (reference sequence). V lost 1 base and J 3 bases, leaving 28 bases between the germline ends. CDR3 protein: CSARAKIGSYPFGGYNEQFF. CDR3 bases read: TGCAGTGCTAGAGCCAAAATAGGATCATATCCTTTCGGGGGCTACAATGAG.

With respect to this clone: The read terminates 3 residues before the CDR3 end, so the remaining end is supplied by the germline J gene. The gene calls are TRBV30 and TRBJ1-1; D ambiguous. This CDR3 contains 13 residues. V shed 0 bases and J shed 3 bases, with 8 bases lying between them. Germline loops: CDR1 GTSNPN, CDR2 SVGIG (reference sequence). Partial CDR3 DNA: TGTGCCTGGAGTGTTCGCTCGGACACTGAA. Translation gives CAWSVRSDTE. The CDR3 in its entirety is CAWSVRSDTEAFF.

Note on this clone: The read falls 3 residues short of the CDR3 end, and the missing part is taken from the germline J gene. The chain couples TRBV6-2 or TRBV6-3 to TRBJ1-1; 8 nucleotides agree with TRBD1. Germline assignment: CDR1 MNHEY and CDR2 SVGEGT. This CDR3 region has 11 residues. This CDR3 reads CASSHGTGAFF. The CDR3 bases that were read are TGTGCCAGCAGTCACGGGACAGGT.

As concerns this clone: The read is 3 residues too short to cover the CDR3 end, so that end is filled in from the germline J gene. This chain links TRBV5-1 with TRBJ2-3; the D gene is possibly TRBD2 (5 bases). The CDR3 has 14 amino acids. Trimming took off 4 bases at V and 4 bases at J, with 13 bases between the two ends. Germline CDR1 and CDR2: SGHRS and YFSETQ. The part of the CDR3 DNA that was read is TGCGCCAGCAGCCCGCGAGGGTCGGCAGATACG. This sequence encodes CASSPRGSADT. The entire CDR3 protein is CASSPRGSADTQYF.

Points on this clone: The read terminates 3 residues before the CDR3 end, so the remaining end is supplied by the germline J gene. This chain links TRBV20-1 with TRBJ1-4, with 9 bases identical to TRBD1. CDR1 and CDR2 (germline): DFQATT, SNEGSKA (reference sequence). The CDR3 is 14 amino acids. V dropped 5 bases and J dropped 8; count of bases not matched to a gene: 9. The CDR3 sequence is CSAPTDRGREKLFF. The DNA read from the CDR3 is TGCAGTGCTCCTACCGACAGGGGGAGGGAAAAA.

As concerns this clone: The read ends 3 residues early relative to the CDR3; the germline J gene fills the gap. The rearrangement uses TRBV4-2 and TRBJ2-7; TRBD2 aligns across 12 bases. From germline, CDR1 is LGHNA and CDR2 YNFKEQ. This CDR3 is 15 amino acids long. V trimming: 4 bases; J trimming: 6 bases; junction bases outside the gene matches: 7. The CDR3 spells CASSLRTSGVGEQYF. CDR3 bases read: TGTGCCAGCAGCCTTAGGACTAGCGGGGTGGGCGAG.